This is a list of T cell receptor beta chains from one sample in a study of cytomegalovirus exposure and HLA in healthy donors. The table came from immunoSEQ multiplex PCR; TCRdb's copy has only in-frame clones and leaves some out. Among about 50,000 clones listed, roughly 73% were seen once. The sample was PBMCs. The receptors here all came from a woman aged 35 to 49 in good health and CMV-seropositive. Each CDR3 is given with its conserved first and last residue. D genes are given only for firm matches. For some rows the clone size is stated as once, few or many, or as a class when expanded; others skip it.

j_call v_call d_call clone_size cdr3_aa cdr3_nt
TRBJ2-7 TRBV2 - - CASRLTGVVGEQYF TGTGCCAGTCGGCTAACGGGGGTGGTGGGGGAGCAGTACTTC
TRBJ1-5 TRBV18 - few CASSPPGGNQPQHF TGTGCCAGCTCACCACCGGGGGGGAATCAGCCCCAGCATTTT
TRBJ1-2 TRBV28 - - CASSFLLAYGYTF TGTGCCAGCAGTTTTCTGCTGGCCTATGGCTACACCTTC
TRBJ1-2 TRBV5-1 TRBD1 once CASSYGTGGHHGYTF TGCGCCAGCAGCTACGGGACAGGGGGCCATCATGGCTACACCTTC
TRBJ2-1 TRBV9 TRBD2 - CASSTLAGGHNEQFF TGTGCCAGCAGCACCCTAGCGGGGGGCCACAATGAGCAGTTCTTC
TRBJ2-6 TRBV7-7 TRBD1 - CASSSDRAGANVLTF TGTGCCAGCAGCTCCGACAGGGCCGGGGCCAACGTCCTGACTTTC
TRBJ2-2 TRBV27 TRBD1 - CATSSGQGYTGELFF TGTGCCACATCGAGCGGACAGGGCTACACCGGGGAGCTGTTTTTT
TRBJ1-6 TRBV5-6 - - CASSWAGIIGSPLHF TGTGCCAGCAGCTGGGCAGGGATCATAGGCTCACCCCTCCACTTT
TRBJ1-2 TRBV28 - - CASSIFGSYGYTF TGTGCCAGCAGTATCTTCGGGTCCTATGGCTACACCTTC
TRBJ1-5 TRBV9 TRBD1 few CASSRQGIQPQHF TGTGCCAGCAGCCGACAGGGGATTCAGCCCCAGCATTTT
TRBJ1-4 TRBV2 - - CASNPTGVNEKLFF TGTGCCAGCAACCCGACAGGAGTTAACGAAAAACTGTTTTTT
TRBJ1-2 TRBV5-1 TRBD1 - CASSPDHDRALGYTF TGCGCCAGCAGCCCAGACCATGACAGGGCCCTTGGCTACACCTTC
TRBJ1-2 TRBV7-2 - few CATGQNYGYTF TGTGCCACGGGACAAAACTATGGCTACACCTTC
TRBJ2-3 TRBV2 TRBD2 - CASNGLAGELSSTDTQYF TGTGCCAGCAACGGACTAGCGGGAGAACTCTCAAGCACAGATACGCAGTATTTT
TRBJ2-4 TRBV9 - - CASSVGVGGQKNIQYF TGTGCCAGCAGCGTAGGGGTTGGCGGACAGAAAAACATTCAGTACTTC
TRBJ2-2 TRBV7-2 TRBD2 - CASSQAGGTGELFF TGTGCCAGCAGCCAAGCGGGGGGCACCGGGGAGCTGTTTTTT
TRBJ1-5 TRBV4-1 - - CASSQESEGQPQHF TGCGCCAGCAGCCAAGAATCGGAGGGTCAGCCCCAGCATTTT
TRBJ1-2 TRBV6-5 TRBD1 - CASSYRRTGAGGYTF TGTGCCAGCAGTTACCGCCGGACAGGGGCCGGAGGCTACACCTTC
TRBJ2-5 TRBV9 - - CASSVEVEQETQYF TGTGCCAGCAGCGTAGAAGTAGAACAAGAGACCCAGTACTTC
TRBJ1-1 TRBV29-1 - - CSVGVGGNTEAFF TGCAGCGTTGGGGTCGGAGGGAACACTGAAGCTTTCTTT
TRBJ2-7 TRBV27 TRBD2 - CASSNGLAETYEQYF TGTGCCAGCAGTAACGGACTAGCGGAAACCTACGAGCAGTACTTC
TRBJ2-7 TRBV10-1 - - CASRTDTYEQYF TGCGCCAGCAGAACAGACACCTACGAGCAGTACTTC
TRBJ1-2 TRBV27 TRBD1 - CASSPGQGDYGYTF TGTGCCAGCAGTCCGGGACAGGGGGACTATGGCTACACCTTC
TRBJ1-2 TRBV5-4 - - CASSLEPGDRHGYTF TGTGCCAGCAGCTTGGAGCCAGGGGATCGTCATGGCTACACCTTC
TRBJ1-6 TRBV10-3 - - CAISTGEDSPLHF TGTGCCATCAGCACGGGGGAGGATTCACCCCTCCACTTT
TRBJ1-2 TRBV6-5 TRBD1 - CASSSPGQGGNGYTF TGTGCCAGCAGTTCTCCGGGGCAGGGGGGCAATGGCTACACCTTC
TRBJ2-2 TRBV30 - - CAWSHNDGELFF TGTGCCTGGAGTCACAATGACGGGGAGCTGTTTTTT
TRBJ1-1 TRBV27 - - CASSLTGNTEAFF TGTGCCAGCAGTTTAACGGGGAACACTGAAGCTTTCTTT
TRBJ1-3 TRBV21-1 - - CASSRGAGAPFF TGTGCCAGCAGCAGGGGGGCGGGGGCGCCTTTTTTT
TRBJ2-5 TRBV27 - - CASSLGGGGETQYF TGTGCCAGCAGTTTGGGGGGCGGGGGAGAGACCCAGTACTTC
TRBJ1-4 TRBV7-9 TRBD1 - CASSPQGEYEKLFF TGTGCCAGCAGCCCACAGGGGGAATATGAAAAACTGTTTTTT
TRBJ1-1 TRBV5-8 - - CASTFRSTEAFF TGTGCCAGCACCTTTCGGAGCACTGAAGCTTTCTTT
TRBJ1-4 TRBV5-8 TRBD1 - CASSSNRGIGKLFF TGTGCCAGCAGCTCCAACAGGGGAATCGGAAAACTGTTTTTT
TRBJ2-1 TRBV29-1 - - CSAPRGSSYNEQFF TGCAGCGCCCCACGAGGGAGCTCCTACAATGAGCAGTTCTTC
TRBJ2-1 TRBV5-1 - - CASSLLGENEQFF TGCGCCAGCAGCTTACTAGGCGAGAATGAGCAGTTCTTC
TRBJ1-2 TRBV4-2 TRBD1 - CASSQMGQGANYGYTF TGTGCCAGCAGCCAAATGGGGCAGGGGGCCAACTATGGCTACACCTTC
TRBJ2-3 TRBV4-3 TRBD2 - CASSQEPRLAGGPDTQYF TGCGCCAGCAGCCAAGAGCCACGTCTAGCGGGGGGGCCAGATACGCAGTATTTT
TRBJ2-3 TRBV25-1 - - CASSELGLASADTQYF TGTGCCAGCAGTGAATTGGGGCTAGCGAGCGCAGATACGCAGTATTTT
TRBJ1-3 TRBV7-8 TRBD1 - CASSQGTGGSLSGNTIYF TGTGCCAGCAGCCAAGGAACAGGGGGGAGCCTCTCTGGAAACACCATATATTTT
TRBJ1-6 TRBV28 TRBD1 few CASSPWDSSYNSPLHF TGTGCCAGCAGTCCTTGGGACAGCTCCTATAATTCACCCCTCCACTTT
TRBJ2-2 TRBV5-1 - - CASSLGVQGPGELFF TGCGCCAGCAGCTTGGGGGTACAGGGACCCGGGGAGCTGTTTTTT
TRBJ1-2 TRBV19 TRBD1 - CASSSTGGRVGYTF TGTGCCAGTAGTTCGACAGGGGGACGGGTTGGCTACACCTTC